This TCR beta chain originates from a study of blood T cell repertoires in COVID-19. Clones were read by immunoSEQ multiplex PCR, and TCRdb kept only the in-frame ones, dropping some. The sample consists of tens of thousands of clones, approximately 80% of them appearing once. This CDR3 region has 14 residues. Trimming removed 3 bases at V and 2 bases at J, with 11 bases between. Germline V lookup: CDR1 LNHDA, CDR2 SQIVND (reference sequence). This clonotype was sampled from a woman aged 70-85 years with acute or convalescent COVID-19. Sequencing input: peripheral blood. The V and J genes are TRBV19 and TRBJ2-7; D remains ambiguous. CDR3 loop: CASSMQVTTYEQYF. CDR3 in DNA: TGTGCCAGTAGTATGCAGGTTACCACCTACGAGCAGTACTTC.